The 11 T cell receptor beta chains in this list originate from one sample, sequenced in a study of post-analysis software for immune sequencing data. These TCRs' antigens remain unknown. The authors incorporated unique molecular identifiers into the TCR beta cDNA libraries. TCRdb recomputed calls from the PCR reads with MiXCR, one row per CDR3 protein. The data hold roughly 730,000 distinct CDR3 sequences, with 25% to 30% observed a single time. Points from the study as a whole: About 5 TRBV segments (TRBV5-6, TRBV5-1 and TRBV20-1 among them) occurred more frequently in patients than in controls.

Sequencing was performed on blood. The receptor set was obtained from a girl aged 5-17 years with multiple sclerosis.

The chain couples TRBV10-3 to TRBJ1-5, with D possibly being TRBD1 (6 bases). V gave up 4 bases and J gave up 2 bases, with 6 bases separating them. Germline CDR1 ENHRY, CDR2 SYGVKD. This CDR3 is 13 amino acids long. CDR3 DNA: TGTGCCATCAGTGCAGGGGGCAATCAGCCCCAGCATTTT. Translation gives CAISAGGNQPQHF.

V gene TRBV20-1 combines with J gene TRBJ2-5, with D unclear. This CDR3 comprises 14 residues. Germline V lookup: CDR1 DFQATT, CDR2 SNEGSKA (reference sequence). Trimming left V 0 bases short and J 11 bases short, with 19 bases between. The CDR3 sequence: CSARDPRPTGGQYF. Written as DNA, the CDR3 is TGCAGTGCTAGAGATCCCCGACCGACGGGTGGGCAGTACTTC.

This clonotype was counted between two and nine times. The chain uses TRBV6-5 and TRBJ2-3, with 9 positions matching TRBD2. CDR3 size: 17 residues. V was clipped by 4 bases and J by 6 bases; unmatched bases: 14. Per the germline V gene, CDR1 is MNHEY and CDR2 is SVGAGI. The CDR3 loop reads CASSSPKLAGVDDTQYF. DNA for the CDR3: TGTGCCAGCAGTTCCCCTAAGTTAGCGGGAGTCGATGATACGCAGTATTTT.

This clonotype turned up a few times. The chain employs TRBV7-2 and TRBJ2-3, with 8 bases lining up with TRBD2. This CDR3 spans 15 amino acids. CDR1 and CDR2 (germline): SGHTA, FQGNSA. The trim removed 5 bases at V and 5 bases at J, leaving 9 bases unmatched. DNA for the CDR3: TGTGCCAGCAGCCCGGGACTAGGGATTGGAGATACGCAGTATTTT. This gives the protein CASSPGLGIGDTQYF.

The V and J genes are TRBV4-2 and TRBJ1-4, with 9 bases identical to TRBD1. The V segment lost 1 base and the J segment 7 bases; nucleotides outside the gene matches: 4. There are 15 residues in the CDR3. CDR1 and CDR2 (germline): LGHNA, YNFKEQ. In DNA form, the CDR3 reads TGTGCCAGCAGCCAAGGAGGACAGGGGATTGAAAAACTGTTTTTT. This translates into CASSQGGQGIEKLFF.

The CDR3 nucleotides are TGTGCCAGCAGTTACCCTAGGACAGGGAACTTGAATGAGCAGTTCTTC. Translation gives CASSYPRTGNLNEQFF. The J gene is TRBJ2-1, the V gene TRBV6-2 or TRBV6-3; TRBD1 agrees at 8 bases. CDR3 size: 16 residues. J was trimmed by 7 bases and V by 2 bases; bases with no gene match: 10. The V gene's germline CDR1 is MNHEY and CDR2 SVGEGT.

This clonotype appeared a few times. The chain combines TRBV12-3 or TRBV12-4 with TRBJ2-5; D not certain. This CDR3 region has 13 residues. Trimming pared 3 bases from V and 5 bases from J, leaving 10 bases between. The CDR3 here is CASSFLVRETQYF. CDR3 DNA sequence: TGTGCCAGCAGTTTTCTGGTCCGGGAGACCCAGTACTTC.

This clonotype was observed a handful of times. The V call is TRBV25-1, the J call TRBJ2-1, with 7 bases matching TRBD2. This CDR3 comprises 17 residues. J was trimmed by 9 bases and V by 7 bases; bases with no gene match: 21. CDR1 MGHDK and CDR2 SYGVNS come from the germline V gene. Written as DNA, the CDR3 is TGTGCCAGCACAATGCCGCCTGGGGGGAGGGCCCCTTGTGAGCAGTTCTTC. Translated: CASTMPPGGRAPCEQFF.

This clonotype came up a few times. The CDR3 bases are TGTGCCAGCAGCTTCAGGACTAGCGGTAGCACAGATACGCAGTATTTT. Protein: CASSFRTSGSTDTQYF. This chain links TRBV11-2 with TRBJ2-3; TRBD2 matches 10 bases. This CDR3 contains 16 residues. The germline gives CDR1 SGHAT, CDR2 FQNNGV. The ends lost 3 bases at V and 0 bases at J; junction bases unmatched: 3.

The chain carries TRBV29-1 and TRBJ1-3, with 7 bases matching TRBD1. Unmatched junction bases numbered 3, after V lost 4 bases and J lost 9 bases. Germline V lookup: CDR1 SQVTM, CDR2 ANQGSEA. The CDR3 extends over 11 amino acids. The CDR3 DNA reads TGCAGCGTTGGGGCAGGGGGCACCATATATTTT. Translating gives CSVGAGGTIYF.

This clonotype was observed a handful of times. Sequence at one end of the junction differs from germline and may be a read error. The chain employs TRBV13 and TRBJ1-2; no definite D call. Germline V gene data show CDR1 as PRHDT and CDR2 as FYEKMQ (reference sequence). This CDR3 is built from 14 residues. The CDR3 DNA sequence: TGTGCCAGCAGCTTCGGTGTCGGGGTAACCGGCTACACTTTC. Amino acid sequence: CASSFGVGVTGYTF.